This is a list of T cell receptor beta chains from one sample in a study of cytomegalovirus exposure and HLA in healthy donors. TCRdb's table, derived via immunoSEQ multiplex PCR, lists solely in-frame clones and lacks some. Of some 200,000 clones listed, around 75% were seen once; the top ten hold 1.5% to 2%. The sequenced sample was PBMCs. The origin of the receptors is a woman aged 25 to 39 in good health and CMV-seronegative. CDR3s leave out the opening cysteine and the closing phenylalanine or tryptophan. Fields, in order: J gene, V gene, CDR3 protein.

J gene: TRBJ1-5
V gene: TRBV4-1
CDR3 protein: ASSHLQGSNQPQH

J gene: TRBJ2-7
V gene: TRBV7-3
CDR3 protein: ASSSGLAAHEQY

J gene: TRBJ2-7
V gene: TRBV27
CDR3 protein: ASSFRQGGQY

J gene: TRBJ2-1
V gene: TRBV30
CDR3 protein: AWSVGLAGHNEQF

J gene: TRBJ2-7
V gene: TRBV7-8
CDR3 protein: ASSDVPGQASYEQY

J gene: TRBJ1-2
V gene: TRBV2
CDR3 protein: ASSALTGLSGYT

J gene: TRBJ2-2
V gene: TRBV7-3
CDR3 protein: ASGLGNTGELF

J gene: TRBJ2-6
V gene: TRBV5-1
CDR3 protein: ASSFWGTGGSSGANVLT

J gene: TRBJ2-7
V gene: TRBV5-5
CDR3 protein: ASSWGQGRGPYEQY

J gene: TRBJ2-1
V gene: TRBV28
CDR3 protein: ASSPGPLRGGQF